This TCR beta chain derives from a study of cytomegalovirus exposure and HLA in healthy donors. Study observations and caveats: Apart from CMV serostatus, no immune exposure information was available. Accounts indicate the classifier identified cytomegalovirus status with strong specificity and sensitivity.

Primers included in the PCR were 60 Vbeta and 13 Jbeta primers. The method was immunoSEQ multiplex PCR; TCRdb's version includes in-frame clones alone and lacks a portion of them. The sample lists roughly 100,000 clones, 76% occurring once. On this clone: Its antigen is as yet unknown.

Sequencing was done on a sample of PBMCs. The receptor's source is a young man in good health and CMV-seropositive.

The CDR3 spells CASSIRGGFASPLHF. CDR3 in DNA: TGTGCCAGCAGTATCAGAGGGGGCTTTGCGTCACCCCTCCACTTT. The gene calls are TRBV27 and TRBJ1-6; TRBD1 agrees at 7 bases. Germline V gene sequence: CDR1 MNHEY, CDR2 SMNVEV (reference sequence). This CDR3 is 15 amino acids long. Losses at the gene ends were 5 bases for V and 10 bases for J; bases not matched to a gene: 11.